The 6 T cell receptor beta chains listed next were all sequenced from one sample in a study of blood T cell repertoires in COVID-19. Using immunoSEQ multiplex PCR, the repertoire was profiled, and TCRdb retains in-frame clones only, with some absent. The table shows about 110,000 clones, with just over 75% occurring only once. Source material: peripheral blood. The source of these receptors is a woman of 80 years or more with acute or convalescent COVID-19.

V usage is TRBV2 and J usage is TRBJ2-2, with a possible D match to TRBD2 (5 bases). CDR3 size: 14 residues. Trimming pared 2 bases from V and 8 bases from J, leaving 12 bases between. Germline loops: CDR1 SNHLY, CDR2 FYNNEI. This CDR3 reads CASSEKRLGGELFF. The CDR3 region has the DNA TGTGCCAGCAGTGAAAAGCGGTTGGGTGGGGAGCTGTTTTTT.

The rearrangement uses TRBV10-3 and TRBJ2-7; perhaps TRBD2 as D (6 bases). The CDR3 is made up of 14 amino acids. V gave up 6 bases and J gave up 7 bases, with 19 bases separating them. CDR1 and CDR2 (germline): ENHRY, SYGVKD. The CDR3 is CAIREGSREMEQYF. In DNA form, the CDR3 reads TGTGCCATCAGGGAGGGGTCCCGGGAGATGGAGCAGTACTTC.

The chain is built from TRBV29-1 and TRBJ2-6, with D possibly being TRBD2 (7 bases). Germline V gene data show CDR1 as SQVTM and CDR2 as ANQGSEA. This CDR3 has 19 residues. Trimming removed 6 bases at V and 0 bases at J, with 24 bases between. CDR3 DNA sequence: TGCAGCGTACTTCAGGGGTCAACTAGCGTATACTCTGGGGCCAACGTCCTGACTTTC. This sequence encodes CSVLQGSTSVYSGANVLTF.

The chain employs TRBV21-1 and TRBJ2-3; whether TRBD2, the table's D call, matches the DNA was not checked. TRBV21-1 is tagged as a pseudogene. There are 17 residues in the CDR3. The CDR3 spells CASSMWTSGGTTDTQYF. In DNA, the CDR3 is TGTGCCAGCAGCATGTGGACTAGCGGGGGGACCACAGATACGCAGTATTTT.

The genes are TRBV28 and TRBJ1-5; TRBD1 matches at 7 bases. Germline V gene sequence: CDR1 MDHEN, CDR2 SYDVKM. This CDR3 is 16 amino acids long. The V gene end was trimmed by 5 bases and the J gene end by 2 bases; junction bases not matched to a gene: 9. CDR3 residues: CASSTQTGMGNQPQHF. The CDR3, as DNA: TGTGCCAGCAGTACTCAGACAGGGATGGGCAATCAGCCCCAGCATTTT. The full variable domain, its missing parts supplied by reference TRBV28 and TRBJ1-5, is DVKVTQSSRYLVKRTGEKVFLECVQDMDHENMFWYRQDPGLGLRLIYFSYDVKMKEKGDIPEGYSVSREKKERFSLILESASTNQTSMYLCASSTQTGMGNQPQHFGDGTRLSIL.

CDR3 residues: CASSVNPGGNYGYTF. DNA of the CDR3: TGTGCCAGCAGCGTAAATCCTGGGGGCAACTATGGCTACACCTTC. The gene calls are TRBV9 and TRBJ1-2, with D tentatively TRBD1 (6 bases). The germline V gene encodes CDR1 SGDLS and CDR2 YYNGEE. The V end lost 1 base, the J end lost 2 bases, and 12 bases lay between the germline ends. The CDR3 covers 15 residues.